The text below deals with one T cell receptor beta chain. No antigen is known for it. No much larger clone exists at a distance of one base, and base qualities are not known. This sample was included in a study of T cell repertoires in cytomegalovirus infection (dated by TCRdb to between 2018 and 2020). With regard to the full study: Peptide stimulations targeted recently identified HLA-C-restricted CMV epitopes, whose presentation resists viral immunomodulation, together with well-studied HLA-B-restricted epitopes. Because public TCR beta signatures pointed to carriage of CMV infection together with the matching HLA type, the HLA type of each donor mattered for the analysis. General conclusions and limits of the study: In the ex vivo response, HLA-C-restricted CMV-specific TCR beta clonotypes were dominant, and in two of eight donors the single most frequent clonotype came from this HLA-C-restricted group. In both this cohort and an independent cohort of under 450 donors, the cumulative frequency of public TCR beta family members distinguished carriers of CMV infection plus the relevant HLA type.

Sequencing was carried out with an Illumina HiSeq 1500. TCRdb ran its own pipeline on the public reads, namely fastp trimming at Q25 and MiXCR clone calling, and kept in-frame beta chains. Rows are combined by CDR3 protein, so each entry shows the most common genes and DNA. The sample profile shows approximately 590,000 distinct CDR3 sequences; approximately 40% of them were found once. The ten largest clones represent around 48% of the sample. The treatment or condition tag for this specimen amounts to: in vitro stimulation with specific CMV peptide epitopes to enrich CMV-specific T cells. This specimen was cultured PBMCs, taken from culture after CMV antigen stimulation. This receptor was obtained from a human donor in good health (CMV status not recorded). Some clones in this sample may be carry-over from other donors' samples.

This receptor carries the CDR3 CASSEANGRAYDTQYF. The DNA sequence is given as TGTGCCAGCAGTGAAGCGAACGGCAGGGCCTATGATACGCAGTATTTT. This chain is built from TRBV6-1 and TRBJ2-3, and the D gene may be TRBD1, 5 bases matching. The CDR3 spans 16 residues, from the cysteine through the phenylalanine. Only CDR3 DNA remains: 48 bases, in frame from the first base. Trimming at the junction amounts to 0 bases on V and 6 bases on J, and the germline ends lie 16 bases apart. The germline V gene gives CDR1 as MNHNS and CDR2 as SASEGT.